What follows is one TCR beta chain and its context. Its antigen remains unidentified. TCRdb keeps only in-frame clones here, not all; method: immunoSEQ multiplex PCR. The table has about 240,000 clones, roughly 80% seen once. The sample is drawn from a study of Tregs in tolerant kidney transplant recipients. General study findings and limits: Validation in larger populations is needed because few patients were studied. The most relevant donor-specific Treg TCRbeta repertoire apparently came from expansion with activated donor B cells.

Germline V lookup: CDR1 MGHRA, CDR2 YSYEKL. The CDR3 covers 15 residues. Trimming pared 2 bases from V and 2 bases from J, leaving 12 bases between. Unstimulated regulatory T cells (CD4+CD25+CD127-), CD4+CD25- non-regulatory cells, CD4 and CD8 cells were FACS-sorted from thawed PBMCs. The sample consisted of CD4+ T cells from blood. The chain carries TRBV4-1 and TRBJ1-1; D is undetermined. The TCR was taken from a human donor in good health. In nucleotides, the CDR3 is TGCGCCAGCAGCCAAAGACCGCGAGGAAACACTGAAGCTTTCTTT. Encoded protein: CASSQRPRGNTEAFF.